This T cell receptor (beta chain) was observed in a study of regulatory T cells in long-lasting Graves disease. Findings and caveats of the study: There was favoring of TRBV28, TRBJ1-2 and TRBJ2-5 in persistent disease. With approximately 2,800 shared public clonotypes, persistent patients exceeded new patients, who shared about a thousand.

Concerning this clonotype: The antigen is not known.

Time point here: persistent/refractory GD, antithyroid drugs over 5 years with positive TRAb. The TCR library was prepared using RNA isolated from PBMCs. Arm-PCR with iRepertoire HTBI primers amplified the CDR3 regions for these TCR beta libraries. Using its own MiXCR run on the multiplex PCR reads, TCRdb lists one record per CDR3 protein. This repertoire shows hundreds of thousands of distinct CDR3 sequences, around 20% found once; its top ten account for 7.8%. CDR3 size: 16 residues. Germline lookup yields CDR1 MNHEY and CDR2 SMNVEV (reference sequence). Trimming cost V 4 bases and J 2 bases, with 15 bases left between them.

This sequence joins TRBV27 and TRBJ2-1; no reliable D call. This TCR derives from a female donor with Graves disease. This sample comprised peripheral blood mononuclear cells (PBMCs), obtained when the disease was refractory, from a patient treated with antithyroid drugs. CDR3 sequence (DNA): TGTGCCAGCAGTTCCCTAACCAGGCGGACCTACAATGAGCAGTTCTTC. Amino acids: CASSSLTRRTYNEQFF.